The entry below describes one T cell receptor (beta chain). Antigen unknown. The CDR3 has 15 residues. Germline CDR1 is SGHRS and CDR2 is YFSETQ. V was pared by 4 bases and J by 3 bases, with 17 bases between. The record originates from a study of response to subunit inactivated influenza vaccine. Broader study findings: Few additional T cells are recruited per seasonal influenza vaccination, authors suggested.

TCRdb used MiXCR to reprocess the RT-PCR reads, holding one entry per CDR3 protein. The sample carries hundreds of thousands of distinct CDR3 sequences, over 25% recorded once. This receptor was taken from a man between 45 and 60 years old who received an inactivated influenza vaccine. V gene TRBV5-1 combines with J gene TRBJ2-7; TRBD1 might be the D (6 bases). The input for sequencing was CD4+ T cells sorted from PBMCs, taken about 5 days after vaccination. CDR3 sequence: CASSLLPDSFYEQYF. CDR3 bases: TGCGCCAGCAGCCTCCTTCCGGACAGTTTCTACGAGCAGTACTTC.